The rows below give T cell receptor beta chains drawn from one sample of a study of graft-versus-host responses after intestinal transplantation. The antigens of these receptors remain unknown. Only in-frame clones appear in the TCRdb table, and some are missing; sequencing was by immunoSEQ multiplex PCR. In the table there are around 100,000 clones, roughly 87% of which are singletons. Sequencing used unstimulated CD4+ T cells sorted from spleen or lymph node cells, obtained before intestinal transplant. The receptors stem from a human donor who received an intestinal transplant. CDR3s include the opening cysteine and the closing phenylalanine or tryptophan. A D gene is named only where the DNA matches it firmly. A row's size may be missing; if present it is once, few, many or a size class.

V,J,D,size,CDR3,DNA
TRBV19,TRBJ2-1,TRBD1,NA,CASSVRDRVYNEQFF,TGTGCCAGTAGTGTCCGGGACAGGGTTTACAATGAGCAGTTCTTC
TRBV7-3,TRBJ2-3,NA,NA,CASSPGAGRVETDTQYF,TGTGCCAGCAGCCCAGGGGCCGGCAGGGTTGAGACAGATACGCAGTATTTT
TRBV5-4,TRBJ2-5,NA,NA,CASSLGGEETQYF,TGTGCCAGCAGCTTGGGGGGGGAAGAGACCCAGTACTTC
TRBV6-6,TRBJ2-6,NA,NA,CASSYSFSSGANVLTF,TGTGCCAGCAGTTACTCATTCAGCTCTGGGGCCAACGTCCTGACTTTC
TRBV7-9,TRBJ2-7,NA,once,CARYEQYF,TGTGCCAGGTACGAGCAGTACTTC
TRBV7-9,TRBJ2-5,NA,NA,CASSPDSQETQYF,TGTGCCAGCAGCCCCGACAGTCAAGAGACCCAGTACTTC
TRBV5-1,TRBJ2-7,NA,NA,CASSLEGYEQYF,TGCGCCAGCAGCTTGGAGGGGTACGAGCAGTACTTC
TRBV5-4,TRBJ2-7,TRBD2,NA,CASSLSGGLAGSGEQYF,TGTGCCAGCAGCTTGAGTGGAGGACTAGCGGGATCTGGCGAGCAGTACTTC
TRBV7-9,TRBJ1-1,NA,few,CASSLEGNTEAFF,TGTGCCAGCAGCTTAGAGGGGAACACTGAAGCTTTCTTT
TRBV7-9,TRBJ2-3,TRBD1,once,CASSSPRTGSGDTQYF,TGTGCCAGCAGCTCTCCTAGGACAGGCTCAGGAGATACGCAGTATTTT
TRBV12-2,TRBJ2-3,NA,few,CASRLSTSMNPDTQYF,TGTGCAAGTCGCTTATCCACTAGCATGAACCCAGATACGCAGTATTTT
TRBV18,TRBJ2-1,NA,NA,CASSPRDGSSYNEQFF,TGTGCCAGCTCACCACGAGACGGTAGCTCCTACAATGAGCAGTTCTTC
TRBV30,TRBJ2-3,NA,NA,CAWSATRDTQYF,TGTGCCTGGAGTGCCACTAGGGATACGCAGTATTTT
TRBV14,TRBJ1-1,NA,NA,CASSQDFSGPNTEAFF,TGTGCCAGCAGCCAAGATTTCTCGGGGCCGAACACTGAAGCTTTCTTT
TRBV6-1,TRBJ2-1,NA,NA,CASSESTLEPKNEQFF,TGTGCCAGCAGTGAATCGACCTTAGAGCCCAAGAATGAGCAGTTCTTC
TRBV6-1,TRBJ2-3,TRBD1,NA,CASSKRQGGTDTQYF,TGTGCCAGCAGTAAACGACAGGGGGGCACAGATACGCAGTATTTT